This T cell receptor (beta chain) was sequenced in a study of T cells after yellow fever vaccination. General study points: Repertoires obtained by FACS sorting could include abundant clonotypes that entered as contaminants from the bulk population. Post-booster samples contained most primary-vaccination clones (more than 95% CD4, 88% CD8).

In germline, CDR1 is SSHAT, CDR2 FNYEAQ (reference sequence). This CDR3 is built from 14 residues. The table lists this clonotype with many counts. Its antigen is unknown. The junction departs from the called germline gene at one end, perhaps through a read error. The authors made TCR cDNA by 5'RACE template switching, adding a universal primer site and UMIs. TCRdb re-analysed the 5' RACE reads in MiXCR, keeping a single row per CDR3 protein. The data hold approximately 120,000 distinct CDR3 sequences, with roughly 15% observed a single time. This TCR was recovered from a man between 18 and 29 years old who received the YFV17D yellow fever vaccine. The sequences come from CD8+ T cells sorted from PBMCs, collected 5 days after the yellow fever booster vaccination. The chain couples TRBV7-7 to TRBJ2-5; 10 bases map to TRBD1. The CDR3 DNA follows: TGTGCTAGCAGCTTGTGGACAGGGGGAGAGACCCAGTACTTC. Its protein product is CASSLWTGGETQYF.